One sample yielded the 22 T cell receptor beta chains listed below, sequenced in a study of spatial heterogeneity in lung cancer. Each CDR3 protein gets one entry after TCRdb re-called the 5' RACE reads with MiXCR. The repertoire holds some 100,000 distinct CDR3 sequences, with 12% as singletons. Time point denoted: sample taken at primary tumor resection. Sample: PBMCs, taken at surgery. These TCRs come from a male donor with early-stage non-small cell lung cancer.

This clonotype was observed a handful of times. V and J are TRBV4-1 and TRBJ2-1; D possibly corresponds to TRBD1 (6 bases). CDR1 is MGHRA, CDR2 YSYEKL, per germline. This CDR3 has 15 residues. With 2 bases removed from V and 7 bases from J, the gap between germline ends came to 15 bases. The CDR3: CASSQPTDRKNEQFF. CDR3 in DNA: TGCGCCAGCAGCCAACCCACCGACAGGAAGAATGAGCAGTTCTTC.

The V gene is TRBV6-5, the J gene TRBJ1-2, with D uncertain. CDR1 is MNHEY, CDR2 SVGAGI, per germline. The CDR3 consists of 13 residues. V lost 2 bases and J 8 bases, leaving 12 bases between the germline ends. This CDR3 is CASSYKGLGGYTF. As DNA, the CDR3 is TGTGCCAGCAGTTACAAGGGCTTAGGGGGCTACACCTTC.

This clonotype turned up a few times. This chain connects TRBV7-9 to TRBJ2-5; no firm D call. This CDR3 region has 15 residues. Germline assignment: CDR1 SEHNR and CDR2 FQNEAQ (reference sequence). Trimming took 4 bases from V and 0 from J, leaving 12 bases between them. DNA of the CDR3: TGTGCCAGCAGCTCATCTACTGATTACCAAGAGACCCAGTACTTC. Translating gives CASSSSTDYQETQYF.

The V and J genes are TRBV5-1 and TRBJ2-2, with unresolved D. Trimming removed 0 bases from V and 0 bases from J, with 12 bases in between. The CDR3 runs to 17 residues. Germline loops: CDR1 SGHRS, CDR2 YFSETQ. The CDR3 bases are TGCGCCAGCAGCTTGGCCCTGCGGTCACCGAACACCGGGGAGCTGTTTTTT. Translated: CASSLALRSPNTGELFF.

The chain combines TRBV12-3 or TRBV12-4 with TRBJ2-1, with D unresolved. V lost 8 bases to trimming and J lost 7 bases, with 9 bases between them. The CDR3 contains 11 residues. The CDR3 nucleotides are TGTGCCAGCGTCTACGAGAATGAGCAGTTCTTC. It specifies CASVYENEQFF.

This clonotype was counted only a few times. The chain uses TRBV7-2 and TRBJ2-3; 9 bases line up with TRBD2. Germline values: CDR1 SGHTA, CDR2 FQGNSA. The V gene end was trimmed by 4 bases and the J gene end by 3 bases; junction bases not matched to a gene: 5. This CDR3 is built from 15 residues. The CDR3 protein is CASSSSGGSTDTQYF. The CDR3 nucleotides read TGTGCCAGCAGCTCGAGCGGGGGGAGTACAGATACGCAGTATTTT.

The gene calls are TRBV5-1 and TRBJ2-5; 9 bases are a match to TRBD2. V trimming: 4 bases; J trimming: 5 bases; junction bases outside the gene matches: 12. The germline V gene has CDR1 SGHRS and CDR2 YFSETQ. CDR3 length: 16 amino acids. This chain's CDR3 is CASSLYQAGGAETQYF. The CDR3 DNA follows: TGCGCCAGCAGCCTATACCAAGCGGGAGGAGCGGAGACCCAGTACTTC.

This clonotype was seen at least ten times. The V call is TRBV6-2 or TRBV6-3, the J call TRBJ1-2; 8 bases map to TRBD1. This CDR3 has 13 amino acids. V dropped 4 bases and J dropped 3; count of bases not matched to a gene: 1. Germline CDR1 is MNHEY and CDR2 is SVGEGT. This chain's CDR3 is CASSSGGYYGYTF. CDR3 nucleotides: TGTGCCAGCAGTTCAGGGGGCTACTATGGCTACACCTTC.

The CDR3 DNA follows: TGTGCCAGCAGTTTAAAGGGACAGCCCTCTTGGCCCCAGCATTTT. As protein: CASSLKGQPSWPQHF. V and J are TRBV12-3 or TRBV12-4 and TRBJ1-5, with 7 bases that match TRBD1. CDR3 length: 15 residues. The V segment lost 2 bases and the J segment 9 bases; nucleotides outside the gene matches: 10.

The rearrangement joins TRBV7-2 to TRBJ1-5; possible D gene TRBD1, 5 bases. This CDR3 spans 14 amino acids. V lost 1 base and J lost 3, with 7 bases in between. Germline V gene sequence: CDR1 SGHTA, CDR2 FQGNSA. The CDR3 DNA is TGTGCCAGCAGCTTAGAACAGGCCAATCAGCCCCAGCATTTT. This sequence encodes CASSLEQANQPQHF.

This clonotype was observed a few times. The chain carries TRBV29-1 and TRBJ2-1, with D tentatively TRBD1 or TRBD2 (5 bases each). CDR1 SQVTM and CDR2 ANQGSEA come from the germline V gene. This CDR3 spans 14 amino acids. With 6 bases removed from V and 10 bases from J, the gap between germline ends came to 22 bases. This CDR3 is CSVSRDPNEKEQFF. CDR3 nucleotide sequence: TGCAGCGTGTCTCGGGACCCAAACGAGAAGGAGCAGTTCTTC.

This clonotype was found a few times. The V gene is TRBV7-2, the J gene TRBJ1-5, with D possibly matching TRBD1 (6 bases). The V and J ends lost 2 bases and 7 bases respectively, with 9 bases between them. Per germline, CDR1 SGHTA and CDR2 FQGNSA. The CDR3 has 13 residues. The CDR3 sequence: CASSLQGPQPQHF. DNA of the CDR3: TGTGCCAGCAGCTTACAGGGGCCACAGCCCCAGCATTTT.

The gene calls are TRBV5-1 and TRBJ2-7; the D gene is possibly TRBD1 (5 bases). The V end lost 3 bases, the J end lost 6 bases, and 10 bases lay between the germline ends. The CDR3 sequence is 12 residues long. Germline V gene sequence: CDR1 SGHRS, CDR2 YFSETQ. This chain's CDR3 is CASSSTGAEQYF. In DNA form, the CDR3 reads TGCGCCAGCAGCTCTACAGGTGCCGAGCAGTACTTC. Using reference TRBV5-1 and TRBJ2-7 for the parts outside the CDR3, the full variable domain is KAGVTQTPRYLIKTRGQQVTLSCSPISGHRSVSWYQQTPGQGLQFLFEYFSETQRNKGNFPGRFSGRQFSNSRSEMNVSTLELGDSALYLCASSSTGAEQYFGPGTRLTVT.

This clonotype has a handful of counts. J is TRBJ1-4 and V is TRBV18, with 7 bases lining up with TRBD1. This CDR3 is built from 14 residues. Unmatched junction bases numbered 3, after V lost 4 bases and J lost 4 bases. Per the germline V gene, CDR1 is KGHSH and CDR2 is LQKENI. The CDR3 is CASSRGQDNEKLFF. The CDR3 region has the DNA TGTGCCAGCTCACGCGGACAGGATAATGAAAAACTGTTTTTT.

The chain joins TRBV30 to TRBJ2-2; 7 nucleotides match TRBD2. V lost 2 bases to trimming and J lost 1 base; unmatched junction nucleotides: 10. Germline V gives CDR1 GTSNPN, CDR2 SVGIG (reference sequence). The CDR3 contains 17 residues. CDR3 region: CAWSMFRSGENTGELFF. CDR3 sequence (DNA): TGTGCCTGGAGTATGTTTCGGAGCGGGGAGAACACCGGGGAGCTGTTTTTT. Full variable domain (outside the CDR3, taken from reference TRBV30 and TRBJ2-2): SQTIHQWPATLVQPVGSPLSLECTVEGTSNPNLYWYRQAAGRGLQLLFYSVGIGQISSEVPQNLSASRPQDRQFILSSKKLLLSDSGFYLCAWSMFRSGENTGELFFGEGSRLTVL.

This clonotype was seen at least ten times. This rearrangement joins TRBV5-6 to TRBJ2-3, with D maybe TRBD2 (6 bases). V lost 3 bases and J lost 2, with 16 bases in between. Germline values: CDR1 SGHDT, CDR2 YYEEEE. The length of the CDR3 is 16 residues. CDR3 amino acids: CASSSTGTGNTDTQYF. Here the CDR3 DNA reads TGTGCCAGCAGCTCAACCGGGACTGGAAACACAGATACGCAGTATTTT.

There are many counts of this clonotype. V gene TRBV19 combines with J gene TRBJ1-6; possible D gene TRBD1, 6 bases. The CDR3 loop spans 15 amino acids. CDR1 is LNHDA and CDR2 is SQIVND in the germline V gene (reference sequence). V dropped 6 bases and J dropped 6 bases, with 15 bases sitting between them. CDR3: CASSQRGQVNSPLHF. DNA for the CDR3: TGTGCCAGTAGCCAACGGGGACAAGTTAATTCACCCCTCCACTTT.

This clonotype was detected many times. The rearrangement joins TRBV4-3 to TRBJ2-7; 9 bases are a match to TRBD2. The CDR3 consists of 16 residues. Germline CDR1 reads LGHNA; CDR2 reads YSLEER. J lost 6 bases, V lost 1 base, and 10 bases had no gene match. The DNA for the CDR3 is TGCGCCAGCAGCCAAGGAACTAGCGGGCCTCATATCGAGCAGTACTTC. Protein sequence: CASSQGTSGPHIEQYF.

This clonotype was seen a handful of times. The V gene is TRBV2, the J gene TRBJ1-5; D possibly corresponds to TRBD1 (6 bases). The V and J ends lost 6 bases and 1 base respectively, with 10 bases between them. Germline CDR1 and CDR2: SNHLY and FYNNEI. The CDR3 has 14 residues. The CDR3 spells CASRPGTSNQPQHF. CDR3 nucleotide sequence: TGTGCCAGCAGGCCCGGGACAAGCAATCAGCCCCAGCATTTT. Looking up the rest from reference TRBV2 and TRBJ1-5 gives the full variable domain: EPEVTQTPSHQVTQMGQEVILRCVPISNHLYFYWYRQILGQKVEFLVSFYNNEISEKSEIFDDQFSVERPDGSNFTLKIRSTKLEDSAMYFCASRPGTSNQPQHFGDGTRLSIL.

The chain is built from TRBV5-5 and TRBJ2-7; D call uncertain. The CDR3 loop spans 14 amino acids. V was pared by 0 bases and J by 0 bases, with 7 bases between. Germline assignment: CDR1 SGHKS and CDR2 YYEKEE (reference sequence). CDR3 sequence reads: CASSLAWGSYEQYF. CDR3 coding DNA: TGTGCCAGCAGCTTGGCCTGGGGCTCCTACGAGCAGTACTTC.

The chain joins TRBV27 to TRBJ1-6; TRBD1 is a possible D gene (5 bases). CDR1 is MNHEY and CDR2 is SMNVEV in the germline V gene (reference sequence). The CDR3 length is 16 residues. V was cut by 2 bases and J by 1 base, with 9 bases left in between. This CDR3 is CASSLSGGSYNSPLHF. As DNA, the CDR3 is TGTGCCAGCAGTTTAAGTGGGGGATCCTATAATTCACCCCTCCACTTT.

This clonotype was found a few times. The chain joins TRBV29-1 to TRBJ1-2; D is undetermined. The germline V gene encodes CDR1 SQVTM and CDR2 ANQGSEA. The V end was cut by 4 bases, the J end by 4 bases, with 10 bases between. The CDR3 totals 12 residues. The CDR3 sequence: CSVGSGSYGYTF. The DNA of the CDR3 is TGCAGCGTTGGGAGTGGAAGCTATGGCTACACCTTC.